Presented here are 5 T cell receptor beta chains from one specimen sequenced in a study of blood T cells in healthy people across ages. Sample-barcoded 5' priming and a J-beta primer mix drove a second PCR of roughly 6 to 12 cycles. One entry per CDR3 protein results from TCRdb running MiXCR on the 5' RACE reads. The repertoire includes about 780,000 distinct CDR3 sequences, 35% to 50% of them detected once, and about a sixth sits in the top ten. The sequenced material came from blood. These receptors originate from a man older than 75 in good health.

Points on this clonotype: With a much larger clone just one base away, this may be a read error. DNA for the CDR3: TGTGCCATCAGCGAGGACAGACAAGTCAACATTGAAGCTTTCTTT. This codes for CAISEDRQVNIEAFF. V usage is TRBV10-3 and J usage is TRBJ1-1; tentative D call: TRBD1 (6 bases). CDR1 and CDR2 from the germline V gene are ENHRY and SYGVKD. The CDR3 consists of 15 residues.

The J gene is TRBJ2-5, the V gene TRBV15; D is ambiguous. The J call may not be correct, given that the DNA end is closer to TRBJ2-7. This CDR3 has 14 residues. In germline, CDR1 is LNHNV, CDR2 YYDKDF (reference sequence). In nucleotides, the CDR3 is TGTGCCACCAGCAGAGTCGGCAGGTTGGACGAGCAGTACTTC. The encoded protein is CATSRVGRLDEQYF.

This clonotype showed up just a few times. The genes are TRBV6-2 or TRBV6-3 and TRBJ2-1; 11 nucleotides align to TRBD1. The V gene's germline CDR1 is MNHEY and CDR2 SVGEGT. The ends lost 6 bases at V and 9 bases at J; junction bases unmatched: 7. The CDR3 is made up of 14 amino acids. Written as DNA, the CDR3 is TGTGCCAGCAGGCCCGGGACAGGGGGAGGTGAGCAGTTCTTC. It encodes CASRPGTGGGEQFF.

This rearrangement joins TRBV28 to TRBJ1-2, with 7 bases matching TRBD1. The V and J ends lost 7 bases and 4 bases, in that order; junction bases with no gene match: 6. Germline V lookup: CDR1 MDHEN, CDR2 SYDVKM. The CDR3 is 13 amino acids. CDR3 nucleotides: TGTGCCAGCAATGGGGACAGCCCCTATGGCTACACCTTC. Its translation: CASNGDSPYGYTF.

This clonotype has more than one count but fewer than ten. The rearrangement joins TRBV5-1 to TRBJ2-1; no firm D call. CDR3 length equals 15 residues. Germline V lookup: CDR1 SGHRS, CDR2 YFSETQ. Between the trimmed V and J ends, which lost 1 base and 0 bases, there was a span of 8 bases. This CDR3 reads CASSLIQTSYNEQFF. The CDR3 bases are TGCGCCAGCAGCTTGATCCAGACCTCCTACAATGAGCAGTTCTTC.